This T cell receptor (beta chain) was identified in a study of CD8+CD57+ T cells in acquired aplastic anemia. Study summary: Sorted CD4+ and CD8+ cells gave an average of around 3.1 ug of DNA.

It was patients with CD8+CD57+ cell expansion by flow cytometry who were chosen for sequencing. CDR3 and TCR beta VDJ profiling relied on a genomic DNA template. One entry per CDR3 protein results from TCRdb running MiXCR on the reads. The repertoire consists of around 180,000 distinct CDR3 sequences, with less than 50% occurring once and the leading ten covering around 1.8%. General study findings and limits: Patients and controls turned out to have roughly 29 CD8+ CDR3 sequences in common.

This clonotype was observed a handful of times. Its antigen is currently unknown. The sample was sorted CD4+, CD8+, or CD8+CD57+ T cells (not recorded which) from PBMCs. The TCR originated in a human donor with aplastic anemia.

CDR3 residues: CSVEEGAGGTYNEQFF. The CDR3 nucleotides are TGCAGCGTTGAAGAGGGGGCGGGGGGAACCTACAATGAGCAGTTCTTC. The chain employs TRBV29-1 and TRBJ2-1; 8 bases are shared with TRBD2. This CDR3 comprises 16 residues. CDR1 is SQVTM, CDR2 ANQGSEA, per germline. V was pared by 0 bases and J by 2 bases, with 6 bases of the junction left unmatched.